The sequence of this T cell receptor beta chain was determined in a study of cytomegalovirus exposure and HLA in healthy donors. Study results and caveats: There were some V segments, including TRBV6-2 and TRBV6-3, excluded as indistinguishable. Cytomegalovirus-associated status was assigned to more than 150 TCR beta chains.

Trimming shortened V by 5 bases and J by 2 bases, and 19 bases separated the two germline ends. This CDR3 is 16 amino acids long. Germline V gives CDR1 MNHEY, CDR2 SMNVEV (reference sequence). Among the donors, all were healthy bone marrow donors. In the PCR, 60 Vbeta and 13 Jbeta primers were used. Produced via immunoSEQ multiplex PCR; TCRdb's table is partial and in-frame only. Of about 250,000 clones in the sample, approximately 91% were seen once. With respect to this clone: The antigen is undetermined.

Source material: PBMCs. The chain is built from TRBV27 and TRBJ2-7, with D possibly matching TRBD2 (5 bases). The sequence was obtained from a girl aged 2 to 10 in good health and CMV-seronegative. The CDR3 bases are TGTGCCAGCAGTAGAAACTGGGGAGTCCCTCCCTACGAGCAGTACTTC. It specifies CASSRNWGVPPYEQYF.